Described below is a single TCR beta chain sequence and its context. Its antigen is unidentified. Germline values: CDR1 DFQATT, CDR2 SNEGSKA (reference sequence). V dropped 3 bases and J dropped 0 bases, with 6 bases sitting between them. This CDR3 contains 13 residues. This specimen belongs to a study of CD8 T cells in ankylosing spondylitis. Study findings and constraints: The study looked at matched synovial fluid samples from ankylosing spondylitis patients. Disease-linked clones were reported to be significantly enriched there. Disease-associated clones were CD8+ and fairly uncommon in peripheral blood. Among TCR beta sequences, a motif of several highly homologous variants appeared characteristic of ankylosing spondylitis blood.

The TCR beta libraries were generated through quantitative 5'-RACE incorporating molecular barcodes. One entry per CDR3 protein results from TCRdb running MiXCR on the 5' RACE reads. Of around 490,000 distinct CDR3 sequences listed, less than 6% are singletons. The receptor comes from a male donor with ankylosing spondylitis. The specimen sequenced was blood, either unsorted or a sorted T cell fraction (not recorded which). The rearrangement uses TRBV20-1 and TRBJ2-4, with no clear D. Here the CDR3 DNA reads TGCAGTGCTAGGCCCCAAGCCAAAAACATTCAGTACTTC. This encodes CSARPQAKNIQYF.